Listed below are T cell receptor beta chains from one sample, sequenced in a study of post-analysis software for immune sequencing data. TCRdb reprocessed the PCR reads with MiXCR, giving one entry per CDR3 protein. The repertoire consists of about 770,000 distinct CDR3 sequences, with just over 45% occurring once and the leading ten covering roughly 4.4%. The sequenced sample was blood. These receptors were obtained from a girl aged 10 to 17 with multiple sclerosis. Each CDR3 is given with its conserved first and last residue. Each record gives: CDR3 protein, CDR3 DNA, clone size, D gene, V gene, J gene. D genes are given only for firm matches. Clone size is not always given. Where it is, it says once, few, many or a class for expanded clones.

cdr3_aa: CASSLDRHRGLNYGYTF
cdr3_nt: TGCGCCAGCAGCCTCGACCGACACAGGGGCCTCAACTATGGCTACACCTTC
clone_size: NA
d_call: TRBD1
v_call: TRBV5-1
j_call: TRBJ1-2

cdr3_aa: CASSLDGYEQYF
cdr3_nt: TGTGCCAGCAGCTTGGATGGGTACGAGCAGTACTTC
clone_size: many
d_call: NA
v_call: TRBV5-1
j_call: TRBJ2-7

cdr3_aa: CASRPEGTNTDTQYF
cdr3_nt: TGTGCCAGCAGGCCAGAGGGGACTAACACAGATACGCAGTATTTT
clone_size: NA
d_call: TRBD2
v_call: TRBV7-6
j_call: TRBJ2-3

cdr3_aa: CASSQVSGTSTDTQYF
cdr3_nt: TGCGCCAGCAGCCAAGTTAGCGGGACTAGCACAGATACGCAGTATTTT
clone_size: NA
d_call: TRBD2
v_call: TRBV4-3
j_call: TRBJ2-3

cdr3_aa: CSVQGILTYEQYF
cdr3_nt: TGCAGCGTACAGGGAATTTTAACCTACGAGCAGTACTTC
clone_size: few
d_call: NA
v_call: TRBV29-1
j_call: TRBJ2-7

cdr3_aa: CAISAFGLQDNQPQHF
cdr3_nt: TGTGCCATCAGTGCTTTTGGGTTGCAAGACAATCAGCCCCAGCATTTT
clone_size: NA
d_call: NA
v_call: TRBV10-3
j_call: TRBJ1-5

cdr3_aa: CASSEYIGETQYF
cdr3_nt: TGTGCCAGCAGTGAATATATAGGAGAGACCCAGTACTTC
clone_size: NA
d_call: NA
v_call: TRBV25-1
j_call: TRBJ2-5

cdr3_aa: CASSLRGRDTEAFF
cdr3_nt: TGCGCCAGCAGCCTCAGGGGGCGCGACACTGAAGCTTTCTTT
clone_size: NA
d_call: TRBD1
v_call: TRBV5-1
j_call: TRBJ1-1

cdr3_aa: CASSIRIGYGYTF
cdr3_nt: TGTGCCAGCAGTATCAGGATAGGCTACGGCTACACCTTC
clone_size: NA
d_call: NA
v_call: TRBV12-3/TRBV12-4
j_call: TRBJ1-2

cdr3_aa: CSVTGSTDTQYF
cdr3_nt: TGCAGCGTGACAGGAAGCACAGATACGCAGTATTTT
clone_size: NA
d_call: NA
v_call: TRBV29-1
j_call: TRBJ2-3

cdr3_aa: CASSLAAIGTSGRRTDTQYF
cdr3_nt: TGTGCCAGCAGCTTAGCAGCAATCGGGACTAGCGGGAGAAGGACAGATACGCAGTATTTT
clone_size: once
d_call: TRBD2
v_call: TRBV7-8
j_call: TRBJ2-3

cdr3_aa: CSVKTGGRSYEQYF
cdr3_nt: TGCAGCGTAAAAACAGGGGGCAGATCCTACGAGCAGTACTTC
clone_size: NA
d_call: TRBD1
v_call: TRBV29-1
j_call: TRBJ2-7

cdr3_aa: CASSYSGGLGDTQYF
cdr3_nt: TGTGCCAGCAGTTACTCAGGGGGCCTAGGGGATACGCAGTATTTT
clone_size: NA
d_call: TRBD1
v_call: TRBV6-5
j_call: TRBJ2-3

cdr3_aa: CASSHVGQGYGYTF
cdr3_nt: TGCGCCAGCAGCCATGTCGGACAGGGCTATGGCTACACCTTC
clone_size: NA
d_call: TRBD1
v_call: TRBV4-1
j_call: TRBJ1-2

cdr3_aa: CATSRVGTGFSGANVLTF
cdr3_nt: TGTGCCACCAGCAGAGTTGGGACAGGATTCTCTGGGGCCAACGTCCTGACTTTC
clone_size: few
d_call: TRBD1
v_call: TRBV15
j_call: TRBJ2-6

cdr3_aa: CASSFIRGDTEAFF
cdr3_nt: TGTGCCAGCAGTTTTATCCGCGGGGACACTGAAGCTTTCTTT
clone_size: few
d_call: NA
v_call: TRBV12-3/TRBV12-4
j_call: TRBJ1-1

cdr3_aa: CAISLGQVNEQFF
cdr3_nt: TGTGCCATCAGCCTCGGACAGGTGAATGAGCAGTTCTTC
clone_size: few
d_call: TRBD1
v_call: TRBV10-3
j_call: TRBJ2-1

cdr3_aa: CASTALLRSDTQYF
cdr3_nt: TGTGCCAGCACCGCACTGCTTCGCTCAGATACGCAGTATTTT
clone_size: NA
d_call: NA
v_call: TRBV6-1
j_call: TRBJ2-3

cdr3_aa: CSARSPSGHNEQFF
cdr3_nt: TGCAGTGCTAGATCCCCAAGCGGTCACAATGAGCAGTTCTTC
clone_size: NA
d_call: NA
v_call: TRBV20-1
j_call: TRBJ2-1

cdr3_aa: CASSTGRSYGYTF
cdr3_nt: TGTGCCAGCAGTACGGGACGGAGCTATGGCTACACCTTC
clone_size: few
d_call: NA
v_call: TRBV12-3/TRBV12-4
j_call: TRBJ1-2

cdr3_aa: CATRRTGYNEQFF
cdr3_nt: TGTGCCACACGGAGGACAGGATACAATGAGCAGTTCTTC
clone_size: NA
d_call: TRBD1
v_call: TRBV6-1
j_call: TRBJ2-1

cdr3_aa: CASSLFRTSVDTEAFF
cdr3_nt: TGCGCCAGCAGCTTGTTCCGCACGTCGGTGGACACTGAAGCTTTCTTT
clone_size: NA
d_call: NA
v_call: TRBV5-1
j_call: TRBJ1-1

cdr3_aa: CASGVAAGPNEQFF
cdr3_nt: TGTGCCAGCGGCGTCGCAGCGGGACCTAATGAGCAGTTCTTC
clone_size: NA
d_call: TRBD2
v_call: TRBV27
j_call: TRBJ2-1

cdr3_aa: CACSGGGQGNEQFF
cdr3_nt: TGTGCCTGCAGCGGAGGGGGACAGGGGAATGAGCAGTTCTTC
clone_size: once
d_call: TRBD1
v_call: TRBV9
j_call: TRBJ2-1

cdr3_aa: CASSELGQGQSEQYF
cdr3_nt: TGTGCCAGCAGTGAACTAGGACAGGGGCAGAGCGAGCAGTACTTC
clone_size: few
d_call: TRBD1
v_call: TRBV6-1
j_call: TRBJ2-7

cdr3_aa: CASSTGFGYGYTF
cdr3_nt: TGTGCCAGCAGCACAGGGTTTGGCTATGGCTACACCTTC
clone_size: few
d_call: NA
v_call: TRBV6-5
j_call: TRBJ1-2

cdr3_aa: CSVARGTYQETQYF
cdr3_nt: TGCAGCGTTGCCCGGGGGACCTACCAAGAGACCCAGTACTTC
clone_size: NA
d_call: NA
v_call: TRBV29-1
j_call: TRBJ2-5

cdr3_aa: CASGLGPGIYGYTF
cdr3_nt: TGTGCCAGCGGTTTGGGGCCGGGTATCTATGGCTACACCTTC
clone_size: NA
d_call: NA
v_call: TRBV27
j_call: TRBJ1-2

cdr3_aa: CASSERWAVRKYNEQFF
cdr3_nt: TGTGCCAGCAGTGAACGTTGGGCGGTGCGGAAATACAATGAGCAGTTCTTC
clone_size: NA
d_call: NA
v_call: TRBV25-1
j_call: TRBJ2-1

cdr3_aa: CASNGLGGGTGELFF
cdr3_nt: TGTGCCAGCAACGGACTAGGAGGGGGCACCGGGGAGCTGTTTTTT
clone_size: NA
d_call: NA
v_call: TRBV2
j_call: TRBJ2-2

cdr3_aa: CASSPRFCEQYF
cdr3_nt: TGTGCCAGCAGCCCCCGGTTCTGCGAGCAGTACTTC
clone_size: NA
d_call: NA
v_call: TRBV12-3/TRBV12-4
j_call: TRBJ2-7

cdr3_aa: CASSLGQMNTEAFF
cdr3_nt: TGTGCCAGCAGCTTAGGTCAGATGAACACTGAAGCTTTCTTT
clone_size: NA
d_call: NA
v_call: TRBV11-2
j_call: TRBJ1-1

cdr3_aa: CASSTPRRGGETQYF
cdr3_nt: TGTGCCAGCAGCACCCCTAGGAGGGGAGGAGAGACCCAGTACTTC
clone_size: once
d_call: NA
v_call: TRBV7-2
j_call: TRBJ2-5

cdr3_aa: CASSLGQGAPRYEQYF
cdr3_nt: TGTGCCAGCAGTCTGGGACAGGGGGCCCCTCGTTATGAGCAGTACTTC
clone_size: NA
d_call: TRBD1
v_call: TRBV27
j_call: TRBJ2-5

cdr3_aa: CSVGAGYNEQFF
cdr3_nt: TGCAGCGTGGGGGCCGGTTACAATGAGCAGTTCTTC
clone_size: NA
d_call: NA
v_call: TRBV29-1
j_call: TRBJ2-1

cdr3_aa: CSVTGTDALYYGYTF
cdr3_nt: TGCAGCGTGACCGGGACGGACGCATTATACTATGGCTACACCTTC
clone_size: NA
d_call: NA
v_call: TRBV20-1
j_call: TRBJ1-2

cdr3_aa: CASSRYRQASTDTQYF
cdr3_nt: TGTGCCAGCAGCCGGTACCGACAGGCTAGCACAGATACGCAGTATTTT
clone_size: NA
d_call: NA
v_call: TRBV5-6
j_call: TRBJ2-3

cdr3_aa: CASSYRTGTRDIQYF
cdr3_nt: TGTGCCAGCAGTTACCGGACAGGGACGAGGGACATTCAGTACTTC
clone_size: NA
d_call: TRBD1
v_call: TRBV6-5
j_call: TRBJ2-4

cdr3_aa: CASSSSPLAGEPADTQYF
cdr3_nt: TGCGCCAGCAGCTCCAGCCCACTAGCGGGAGAGCCTGCAGATACGCAGTATTTT
clone_size: few
d_call: TRBD2
v_call: TRBV5-1
j_call: TRBJ2-3

cdr3_aa: CASSGPGQRNTEAFF
cdr3_nt: TGCGCCAGCAGCGGGCCGGGACAGAGGAACACTGAAGCTTTCTTT
clone_size: NA
d_call: TRBD1
v_call: TRBV5-1
j_call: TRBJ1-1

cdr3_aa: CASRHPSSGLYEQYF
cdr3_nt: TGTGCCAGCAGACACCCCTCTAGCGGACTTTACGAGCAGTACTTC
clone_size: few
d_call: TRBD2
v_call: TRBV6-5
j_call: TRBJ2-7

cdr3_aa: CASSKNRGRETQYF
cdr3_nt: TGTGCCAGCAGCAAGAACAGGGGTCGGGAGACCCAGTACTTC
clone_size: NA
d_call: TRBD1
v_call: TRBV12-3/TRBV12-4
j_call: TRBJ2-5

cdr3_aa: CSARRQGQEAFF
cdr3_nt: TGCAGTGCTCGCCGACAGGGACAAGAAGCTTTCTTT
clone_size: NA
d_call: TRBD1
v_call: TRBV20-1
j_call: TRBJ1-1

cdr3_aa: CASSPVVDTQYF
cdr3_nt: TGCGCCAGCAGCCCAGTGGTGGATACGCAGTATTTT
clone_size: few
d_call: NA
v_call: TRBV5-1
j_call: TRBJ2-3

cdr3_aa: CASSTTGLVAKNIQYF
cdr3_nt: TGTGCCAGCAGCACCACAGGGCTTGTAGCCAAAAACATTCAGTACTTC
clone_size: NA
d_call: NA
v_call: TRBV27
j_call: TRBJ2-4

cdr3_aa: CASGSPPGYEQFF
cdr3_nt: TGTGCTAGTGGTTCCCCCCCGGGCTATGAGCAGTTCTTC
clone_size: NA
d_call: NA
v_call: TRBV12-5
j_call: TRBJ2-1

cdr3_aa: CASSPSAGHLNNEQFF
cdr3_nt: TGTGCCAGCAGCCCAAGTGCGGGACACCTCAACAATGAGCAGTTCTTC
clone_size: NA
d_call: NA
v_call: TRBV27
j_call: TRBJ2-1

cdr3_aa: CASSLQDSSSYEQYF
cdr3_nt: TGTGCCAGCAGTTTGCAGGACAGTAGCTCCTACGAGCAGTACTTC
clone_size: NA
d_call: NA
v_call: TRBV12-3/TRBV12-4
j_call: TRBJ2-7

cdr3_aa: CAIRTSGGSNPYEQYF
cdr3_nt: TGTGCCATCAGGACCTCAGGGGGCTCAAATCCCTACGAGCAGTACTTC
clone_size: few
d_call: TRBD1
v_call: TRBV10-3
j_call: TRBJ2-7

cdr3_aa: CASRAGPAYNEQFF
cdr3_nt: TGTGCCAGTAGGGCCGGGCCTGCATACAATGAGCAGTTCTTC
clone_size: NA
d_call: NA
v_call: TRBV19
j_call: TRBJ2-1

cdr3_aa: CASSPGLLPDQETQYF
cdr3_nt: TGCGCCAGCAGTCCGGGACTACTACCAGACCAAGAGACCCAGTACTTC
clone_size: NA
d_call: TRBD2
v_call: TRBV5-1
j_call: TRBJ2-5

cdr3_aa: CSASRTSAAKNIQYF
cdr3_nt: TGCAGTGCTAGCCGGACTAGCGCAGCCAAAAACATTCAGTACTTC
clone_size: few
d_call: TRBD2
v_call: TRBV20-1
j_call: TRBJ2-4

cdr3_aa: CASSQAGNEQYF
cdr3_nt: TGTGCCAGCAGCCAGGCAGGTAACGAGCAGTACTTC
clone_size: NA
d_call: NA
v_call: TRBV3-1
j_call: TRBJ2-7

cdr3_aa: CASSLTAIGGETQYF
cdr3_nt: TGCGCCAGCAGCCTCACAGCAATAGGGGGAGAGACCCAGTACTTC
clone_size: few
d_call: NA
v_call: TRBV5-1
j_call: TRBJ2-5

cdr3_aa: CASSPAGVQDTQYF
cdr3_nt: TGCGCCAGCAGCCCGGCTGGGGTCCAAGATACGCAGTATTTT
clone_size: NA
d_call: NA
v_call: TRBV5-1
j_call: TRBJ2-3